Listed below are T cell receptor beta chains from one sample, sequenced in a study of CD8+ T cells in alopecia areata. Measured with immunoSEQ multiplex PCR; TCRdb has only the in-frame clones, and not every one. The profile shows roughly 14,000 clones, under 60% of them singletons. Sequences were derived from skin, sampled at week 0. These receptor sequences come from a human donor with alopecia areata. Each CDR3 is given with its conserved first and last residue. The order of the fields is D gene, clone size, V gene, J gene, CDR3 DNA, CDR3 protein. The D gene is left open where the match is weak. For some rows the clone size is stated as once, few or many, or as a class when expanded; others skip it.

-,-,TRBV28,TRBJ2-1,TGTGCCACCTGGGGGGACTCCGACAGGGATGGTAATGAGCAGTTCTTC,CATWGDSDRDGNEQFF
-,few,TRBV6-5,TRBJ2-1,TGTGCCACCGCTGTTTTACAGCACAATGAGCAGTTCTTC,CATAVLQHNEQFF
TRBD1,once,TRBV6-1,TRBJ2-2,TGTGCCAGCAGTGACGGGACAGGGTCCACCGGGGAGCTGTTTTTT,CASSDGTGSTGELFF
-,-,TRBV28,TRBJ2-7,TGTGCCAGCAGTTTATTAGCAGGGCCCTCCTACGAGCAGTACTTC,CASSLLAGPSYEQYF
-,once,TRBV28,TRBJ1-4,TGTGCCAGCAGTCCCGGGCCACGAAACAGGGAAAAACTGTTTTTT,CASSPGPRNREKLFF
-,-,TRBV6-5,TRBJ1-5,TGTGCCAGCAGCCCCGACCGGGTTCAACAGCCCCAGCATTTT,CASSPDRVQQPQHF
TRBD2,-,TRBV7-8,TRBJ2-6,TGTGCCAGCAGCGCATCGGGACTAGCGTTTTCAGCTGGGGCCAACGTCCTGACTTTC,CASSASGLAFSAGANVLTF
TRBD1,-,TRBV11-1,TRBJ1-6,TGTGCCAGCAGCGGTGACAGGGGGAATTCACCCCTCCACTTT,CASSGDRGNSPLHF
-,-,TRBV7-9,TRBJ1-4,TGTGCCAGCAGCGAACTTTCGGTGGGTCGCGGAAATGAAAAACTGTTTTTT,CASSELSVGRGNEKLFF
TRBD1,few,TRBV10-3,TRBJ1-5,TGTGCCATCAGTGAGGTTAGGACAGGGTTAAATCAGCCCCAGCATTTT,CAISEVRTGLNQPQHF
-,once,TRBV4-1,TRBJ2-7,TGCGCCAGCAGCCAAGGGGGTCTAGCGCTGTCCTACGAGCAGTACTTC,CASSQGGLALSYEQYF
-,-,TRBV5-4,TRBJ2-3,TGTGCCAGCAGCCCCTCCACAGATACGCAGTATTTT,CASSPSTDTQYF
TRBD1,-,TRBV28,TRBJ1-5,TGTGCCACGGGACAGGGCAATCAGCCCCAGCATTTT,CATGQGNQPQHF